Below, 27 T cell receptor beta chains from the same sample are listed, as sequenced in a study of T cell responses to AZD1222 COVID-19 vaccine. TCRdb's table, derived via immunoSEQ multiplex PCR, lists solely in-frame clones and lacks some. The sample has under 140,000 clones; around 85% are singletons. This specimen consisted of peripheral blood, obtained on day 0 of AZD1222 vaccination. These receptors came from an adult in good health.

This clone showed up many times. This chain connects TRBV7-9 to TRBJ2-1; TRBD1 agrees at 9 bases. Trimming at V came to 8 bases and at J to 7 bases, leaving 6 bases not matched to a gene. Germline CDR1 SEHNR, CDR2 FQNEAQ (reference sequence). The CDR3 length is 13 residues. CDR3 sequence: CASLRDRVNEQFF. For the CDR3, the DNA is TGTGCCAGCCTCAGGGACAGGGTTAATGAGCAGTTCTTC.

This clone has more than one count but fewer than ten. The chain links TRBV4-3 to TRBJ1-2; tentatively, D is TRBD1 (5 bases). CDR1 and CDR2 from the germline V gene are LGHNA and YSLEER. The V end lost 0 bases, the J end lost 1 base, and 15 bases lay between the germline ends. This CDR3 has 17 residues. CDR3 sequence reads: CASSQDRGRNINYGYTF. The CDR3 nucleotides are TGCGCCAGCAGCCAAGATAGGGGCAGAAACATTAACTATGGCTACACCTTC.

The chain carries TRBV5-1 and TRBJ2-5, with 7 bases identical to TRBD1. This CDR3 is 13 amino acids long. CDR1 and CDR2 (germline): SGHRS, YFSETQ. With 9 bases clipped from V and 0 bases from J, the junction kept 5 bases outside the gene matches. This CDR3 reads CATRDSNQETQYF. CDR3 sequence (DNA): TGCGCCACCAGGGACAGCAACCAAGAGACCCAGTACTTC.

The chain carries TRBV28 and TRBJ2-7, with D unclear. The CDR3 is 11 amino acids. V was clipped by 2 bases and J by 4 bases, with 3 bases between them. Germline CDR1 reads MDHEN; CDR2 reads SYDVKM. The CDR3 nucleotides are TGTGCCAGCAGTTTAAGGTACGAGCAGTACTTC. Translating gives CASSLRYEQYF.

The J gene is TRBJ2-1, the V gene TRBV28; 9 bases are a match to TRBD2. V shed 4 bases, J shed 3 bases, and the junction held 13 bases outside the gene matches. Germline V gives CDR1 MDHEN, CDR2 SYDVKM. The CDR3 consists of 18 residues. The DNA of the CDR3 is TGTGCCAGCAGTTCCCTCCCAAGGGTACTAGCGGGCTACAATGAGCAGTTCTTC. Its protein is CASSSLPRVLAGYNEQFF.

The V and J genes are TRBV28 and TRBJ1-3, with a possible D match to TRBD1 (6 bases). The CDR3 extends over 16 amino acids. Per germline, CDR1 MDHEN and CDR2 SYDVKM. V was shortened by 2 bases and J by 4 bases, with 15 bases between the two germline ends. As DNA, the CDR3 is TGTGCCAGCAGTTTACAGACCGACAGGTTCGGAAACACCATATATTTT. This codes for CASSLQTDRFGNTIYF. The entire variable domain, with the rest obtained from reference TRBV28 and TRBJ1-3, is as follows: DVKVTQSSRYLVKRTGEKVFLECVQDMDHENMFWYRQDPGLGLRLIYFSYDVKMKEKGDIPEGYSVSREKKERFSLILESASTNQTSMYLCASSLQTDRFGNTIYFGEGSWLTVV.

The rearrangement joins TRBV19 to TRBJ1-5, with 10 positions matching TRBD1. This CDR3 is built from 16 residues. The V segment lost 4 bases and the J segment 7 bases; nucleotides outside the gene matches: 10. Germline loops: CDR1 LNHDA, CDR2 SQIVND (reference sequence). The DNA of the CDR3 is TGTGCCAGTAGTAGCCTGGGACAGGGGCTTTTACAGCCCCAGCATTTT. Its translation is CASSSLGQGLLQPQHF.

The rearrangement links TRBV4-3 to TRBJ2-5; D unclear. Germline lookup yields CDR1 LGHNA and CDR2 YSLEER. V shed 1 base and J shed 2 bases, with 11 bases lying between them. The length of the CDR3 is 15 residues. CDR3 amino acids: CASSQGLIKQETQYF. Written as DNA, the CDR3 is TGCGCCAGCAGCCAAGGCTTAATCAAGCAAGAGACCCAGTACTTC.

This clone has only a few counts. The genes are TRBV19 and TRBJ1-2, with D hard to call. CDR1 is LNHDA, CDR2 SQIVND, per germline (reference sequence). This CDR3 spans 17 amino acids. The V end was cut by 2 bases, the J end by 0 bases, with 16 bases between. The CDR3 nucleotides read TGTGCCAGTAGTATAACCCGGACCGCTGTCTCTAACTATGGCTACACCTTC. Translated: CASSITRTAVSNYGYTF.

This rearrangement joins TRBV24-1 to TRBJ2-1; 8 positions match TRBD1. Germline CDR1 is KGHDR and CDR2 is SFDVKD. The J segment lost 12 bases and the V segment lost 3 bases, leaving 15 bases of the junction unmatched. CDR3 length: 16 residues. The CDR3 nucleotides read TGTGCCACCAGTGATGGACAGGGCGGCTACAATGTTGGGCAGTTCTTC. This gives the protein CATSDGQGGYNVGQFF.

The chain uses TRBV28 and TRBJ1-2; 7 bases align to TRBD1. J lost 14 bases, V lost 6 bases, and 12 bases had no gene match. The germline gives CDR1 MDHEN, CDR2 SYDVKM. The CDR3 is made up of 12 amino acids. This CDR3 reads CASSRSPTGKTF. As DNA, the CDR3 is TGTGCCAGCAGCCGAAGCCCGACAGGGAAAACCTTC.

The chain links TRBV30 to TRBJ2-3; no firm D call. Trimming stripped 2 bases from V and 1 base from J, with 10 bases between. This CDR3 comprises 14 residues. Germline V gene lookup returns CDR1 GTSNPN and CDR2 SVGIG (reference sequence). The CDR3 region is CAWSKGGRTDTQYF. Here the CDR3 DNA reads TGTGCCTGGAGTAAAGGTGGCCGCACAGATACGCAGTATTTT.

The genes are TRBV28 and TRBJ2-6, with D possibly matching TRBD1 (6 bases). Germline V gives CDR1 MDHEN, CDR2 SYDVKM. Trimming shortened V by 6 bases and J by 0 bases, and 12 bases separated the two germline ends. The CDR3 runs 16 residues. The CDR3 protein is CASRQGPTSGANVLTF. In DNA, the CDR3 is TGTGCCAGCAGGCAGGGGCCCACCTCTGGGGCCAACGTCCTGACTTTC.

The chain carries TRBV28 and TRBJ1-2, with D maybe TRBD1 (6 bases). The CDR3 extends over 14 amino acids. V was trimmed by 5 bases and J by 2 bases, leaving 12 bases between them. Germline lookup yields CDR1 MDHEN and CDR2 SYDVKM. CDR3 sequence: CASSPHDRNYGYTF. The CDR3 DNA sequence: TGTGCCAGCAGTCCCCACGACAGGAACTATGGCTACACCTTC.

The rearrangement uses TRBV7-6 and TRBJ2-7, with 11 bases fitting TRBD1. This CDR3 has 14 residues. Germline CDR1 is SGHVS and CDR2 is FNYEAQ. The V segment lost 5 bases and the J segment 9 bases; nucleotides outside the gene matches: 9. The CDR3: CASSPRDRGLGQYF. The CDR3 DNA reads TGTGCCAGCAGCCCCCGGGACAGGGGGTTAGGGCAGTACTTC.

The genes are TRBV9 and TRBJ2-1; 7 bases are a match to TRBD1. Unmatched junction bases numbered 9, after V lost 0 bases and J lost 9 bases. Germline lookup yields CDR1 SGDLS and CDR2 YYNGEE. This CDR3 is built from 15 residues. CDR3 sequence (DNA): TGTGCCAGCAGCGTAGCAGGGGGAGTCCGGGTTGAGCAGTTCTTC. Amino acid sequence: CASSVAGGVRVEQFF.

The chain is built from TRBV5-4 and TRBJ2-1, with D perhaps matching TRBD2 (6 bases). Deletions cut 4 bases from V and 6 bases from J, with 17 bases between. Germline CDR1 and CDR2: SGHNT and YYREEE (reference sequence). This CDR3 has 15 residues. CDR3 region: CASSPPGGNGNEQFF. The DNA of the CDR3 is TGTGCCAGCAGCCCCCCCGGCGGGAACGGCAATGAGCAGTTCTTC.

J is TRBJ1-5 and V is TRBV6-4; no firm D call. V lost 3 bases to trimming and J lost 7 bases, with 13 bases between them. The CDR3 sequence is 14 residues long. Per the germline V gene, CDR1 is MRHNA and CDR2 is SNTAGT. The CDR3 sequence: CASSDILCIQPQHF. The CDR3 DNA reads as TGTGCCAGCAGTGATATATTGTGCATCCAGCCCCAGCATTTT.

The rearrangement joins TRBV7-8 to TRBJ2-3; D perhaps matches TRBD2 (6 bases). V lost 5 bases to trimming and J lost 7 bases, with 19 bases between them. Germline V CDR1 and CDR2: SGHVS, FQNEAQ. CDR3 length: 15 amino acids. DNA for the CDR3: TGTGCCAGCAGCCAGACCGGGACTCTAGCAAATACGCAGTATTTT. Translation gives CASSQTGTLANTQYF.

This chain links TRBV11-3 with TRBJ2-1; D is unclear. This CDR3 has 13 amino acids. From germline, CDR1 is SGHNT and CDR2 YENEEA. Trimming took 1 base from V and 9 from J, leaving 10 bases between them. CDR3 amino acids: CASSLVSFGEQFF. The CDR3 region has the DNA TGTGCCAGCAGCTTAGTAAGTTTCGGTGAGCAGTTCTTC.

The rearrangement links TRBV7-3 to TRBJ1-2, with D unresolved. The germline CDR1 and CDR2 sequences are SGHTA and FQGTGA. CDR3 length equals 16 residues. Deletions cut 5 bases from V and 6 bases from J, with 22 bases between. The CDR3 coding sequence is TGTGCCAGCAGCGCCCATAGCAGTCCCGTCGGGAATGGCTACACCTTC. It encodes CASSAHSSPVGNGYTF.

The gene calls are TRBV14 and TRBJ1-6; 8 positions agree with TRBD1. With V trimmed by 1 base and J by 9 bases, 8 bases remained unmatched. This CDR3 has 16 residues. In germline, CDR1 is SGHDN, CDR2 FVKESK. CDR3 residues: CASSQGGRGRGSPLHF. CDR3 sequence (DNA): TGTGCCAGCAGCCAAGGAGGCAGGGGGCGAGGTTCACCCCTCCACTTT.

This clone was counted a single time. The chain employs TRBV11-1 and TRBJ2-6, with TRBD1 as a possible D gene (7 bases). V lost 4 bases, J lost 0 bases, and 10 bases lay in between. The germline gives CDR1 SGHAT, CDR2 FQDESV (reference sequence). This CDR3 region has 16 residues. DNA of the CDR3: TGTGCCAGCAGCTCAGGGGGGACCTCTGGGGCCAACGTCCTGACTTTC. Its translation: CASSSGGTSGANVLTF.

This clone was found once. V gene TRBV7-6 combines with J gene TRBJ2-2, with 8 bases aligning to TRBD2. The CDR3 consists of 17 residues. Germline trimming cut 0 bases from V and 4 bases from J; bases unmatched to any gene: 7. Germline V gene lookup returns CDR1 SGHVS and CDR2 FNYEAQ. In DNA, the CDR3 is TGTGCCAGCAGCTTAGCTGGGGCGGGGGGAAGCACCGGGGAGCTGTTTTTT. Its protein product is CASSLAGAGGSTGELFF.

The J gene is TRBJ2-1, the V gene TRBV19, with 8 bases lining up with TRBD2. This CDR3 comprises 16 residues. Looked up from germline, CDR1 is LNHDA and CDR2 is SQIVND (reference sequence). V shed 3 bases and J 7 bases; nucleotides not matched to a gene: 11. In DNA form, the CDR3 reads TGTGCCAGTAGTATTTCCCGGGAGGGCCTTGGAAATGAGCAGTTCTTC. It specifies CASSISREGLGNEQFF.

CDR3 residues: CSASGDRAYQV. DNA for the CDR3: TGCAGTGCTTCGGGGGACAGGGCGTATCAGGTC. The chain is built from TRBV20-1 and TRBJ2-7, with 9 nucleotides matching TRBD1. The CDR3 is 11 residues long. Germline V gene sequence: CDR1 DFQATT, CDR2 SNEGSKA (reference sequence).

Here the CDR3 reads CASSLSGGEGQPQHF. Here the CDR3 DNA reads TGTGCCAGCAGCTTGTCGGGGGGCGAAGGGCAGCCCCAGCATTTT. V and J are TRBV7-6 and TRBJ1-5; a weak D match, TRBD1 (6 bases). The CDR3 sequence is 15 residues long. CDR1 and CDR2 (germline): SGHVS, FNYEAQ. Trimming removed 3 bases at V and 7 bases at J, with 16 bases between.